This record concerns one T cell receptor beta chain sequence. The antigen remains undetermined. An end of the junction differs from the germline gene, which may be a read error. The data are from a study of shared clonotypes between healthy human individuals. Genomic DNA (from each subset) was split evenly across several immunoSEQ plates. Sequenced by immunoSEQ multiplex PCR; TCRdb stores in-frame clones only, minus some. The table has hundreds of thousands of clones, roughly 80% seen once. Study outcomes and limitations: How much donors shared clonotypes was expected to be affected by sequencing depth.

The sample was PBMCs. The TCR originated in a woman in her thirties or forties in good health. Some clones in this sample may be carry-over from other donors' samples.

This CDR3 reads CASSSETGSSYNEQFF. CDR3 DNA sequence: TGTGCTAGCAGCTCAGAGACAGGGTCATCCTACAATGAGCAGTTCTTC. The chain recombines TRBV7-7 with TRBJ2-1, with TRBD1 matching over 7 bases. In germline, CDR1 is SSHAT, CDR2 FNYEAQ (reference sequence). The CDR3 is 16 residues long.